The 11 T cell receptor beta chains below come from one sample, sequenced in a study of OX40 agonist ivuxolimab in advanced cancers. The method was immunoSEQ multiplex PCR; TCRdb's version includes in-frame clones alone and lacks a portion of them. The table shows roughly 35,000 clones, with roughly 76% occurring only once. The material was CD4+ or CD8+ T cells sorted from blood, obtained in a trial of the OX40 agonist ivuxolimab. The receptors were sampled from an adult with an advanced solid tumor such as melanoma, head and neck, liver or kidney cancer.

The chain employs TRBV28 and TRBJ1-2; D may be TRBD1 (6 bases). Germline assignment: CDR1 MDHEN and CDR2 SYDVKM. V lost 7 bases, J lost 6 bases, and 18 bases lay in between. This CDR3 comprises 14 residues. The CDR3 is CASTLAGEGDGYTF. The CDR3 region has the DNA TGTGCCAGCACTTTGGCAGGGGAGGGAGATGGCTACACCTTC.

V is TRBV7-2 and J is TRBJ1-6; D call uncertain. Germline assignment: CDR1 SGHTA and CDR2 FQGNSA. This CDR3 has 15 residues. V was trimmed by 5 bases and J by 7 bases, leaving 15 bases between them. The CDR3 DNA reads as TGTGCCAGCAGCGCCGCGGCAAGGAGAAATTCACCCCTCCACTTT. Translation gives CASSAAARRNSPLHF. Supplemented by reference TRBV7-2 and TRBJ1-6, the full variable domain reads GAGVSQSPSNKVTEKGKDVELRCDPISGHTALYWYRQSLGQGLEFLIYFQGNSAPDKSGLPSDRFSAERTGGSVSTLTIQRTQQEDSAVYLCASSAAARRNSPLHFGNGTRLTVT.

This chain connects TRBV6-6 to TRBJ2-1; 9 nucleotides line up with TRBD2. This CDR3 has 15 amino acids. With V trimmed by 5 bases and J by 9 bases, 11 bases remained unmatched. Germline CDR1 and CDR2: MNHNY and SVGAGI (reference sequence). Written as DNA, the CDR3 is TGTGCCAGCAGTCCCTCCGGGACTAGCATAGGTGAGCAGTTCTTC. This gives the protein CASSPSGTSIGEQFF.

The chain recombines TRBV7-3 with TRBJ2-3; 9 nucleotides agree with TRBD1. J lost 3 bases, V lost 3 bases, and 1 base had no gene match. This CDR3 comprises 14 residues. Germline assignment: CDR1 SGHTA and CDR2 FQGTGA. CDR3 amino acids: CASSFGQGTDTQYF. CDR3 DNA sequence: TGTGCCAGCAGCTTTGGACAGGGGACAGATACGCAGTATTTT.

V and J are TRBV5-6 and TRBJ1-1; a weak D match, TRBD1 (5 bases). Germline V gene lookup returns CDR1 SGHDT and CDR2 YYEEEE. V was clipped by 0 bases and J by 9 bases, with 15 bases between them. This CDR3 spans 14 amino acids. The CDR3: CASSLVGTKVKAFF. In DNA, the CDR3 is TGTGCCAGCAGCTTGGTTGGGACGAAGGTCAAAGCTTTCTTT. The variable domain in full, with the rest retrieved from reference TRBV5-6 and TRBJ1-1, is DAGVTQSPTHLIKTRGQQVTLRCSPKSGHDTVSWYQQALGQGPQFIFQYYEEEERQRGNFPDRFSGHQFPNYSSELNVNALLLGDSALYLCASSLVGTKVKAFFGQGTRLTVV.

J is TRBJ2-1 and V is TRBV29-1; D is uncertain. V was trimmed by 4 bases and J by 3 bases, leaving 10 bases between them. The CDR3 is 13 amino acids. The germline gives CDR1 SQVTM, CDR2 ANQGSEA. Here the CDR3 DNA reads TGCAGCGTTGGACGATTCGGCTACAATGAGCAGTTCTTC. It translates to CSVGRFGYNEQFF.

The chain carries TRBV7-6 and TRBJ1-2; D perhaps matches TRBD1 (5 bases). Germline CDR1 is SGHVS and CDR2 is FNYEAQ. V shed 1 base and J shed 3 bases, with 6 bases lying between them. The CDR3 runs to 13 residues. The DNA of the CDR3 is TGTGCCAGCAGCTTAGGGGGGGACTATGGCTACACCTTC. It yields the protein CASSLGGDYGYTF.

The chain has TRBV19 and TRBJ2-7, with D hard to call. Per the germline V gene, CDR1 is LNHDA and CDR2 is SQIVND (reference sequence). Trimming stripped 4 bases from V and 1 base from J, with 11 bases between. The CDR3 is 14 amino acids. CDR3 nucleotides: TGTGCCAGTAGTACCCAGGCCACATCCTACGAGCAGTACTTC. Translation gives CASSTQATSYEQYF.

The chain recombines TRBV12-5 with TRBJ1-5, with 9 bases fitting TRBD1. After removal of 9 bases from V and 1 base from J, the junction contained 10 bases not matched to a gene. Germline V gene sequence: CDR1 LGHNT, CDR2 FRNRAP. The CDR3 is 16 amino acids. The CDR3 here is CARPTWTGESNQPQHF. The CDR3 DNA follows: TGTGCTAGGCCTACCTGGACAGGGGAAAGCAATCAGCCCCAGCATTTT.

This clone was counted a single time. The V and J genes are TRBV7-2 and TRBJ1-1; 8 bases align to TRBD1. Germline V gives CDR1 SGHTA, CDR2 FQGNSA. With 6 bases clipped from V and 0 bases from J, the junction kept 9 bases outside the gene matches. The CDR3 has 16 amino acids. CDR3 sequence reads: CASRGQALPMNTEAFF. The CDR3 DNA reads as TGTGCCAGCAGGGGACAGGCGCTACCGATGAACACTGAAGCTTTCTTT.

This chain connects TRBV4-2 to TRBJ1-2; 8 nucleotides line up with TRBD1. Looked up from germline, CDR1 is LGHNA and CDR2 is YNFKEQ. The CDR3 totals 17 residues. V lost 0 bases and J lost 6; bases outside the gene matches: 12. The CDR3 protein is CASSQEGGQDVVNGYTF. The CDR3 DNA sequence: TGTGCCAGCAGCCAAGAAGGGGGACAGGATGTTGTGAATGGCTACACCTTC.